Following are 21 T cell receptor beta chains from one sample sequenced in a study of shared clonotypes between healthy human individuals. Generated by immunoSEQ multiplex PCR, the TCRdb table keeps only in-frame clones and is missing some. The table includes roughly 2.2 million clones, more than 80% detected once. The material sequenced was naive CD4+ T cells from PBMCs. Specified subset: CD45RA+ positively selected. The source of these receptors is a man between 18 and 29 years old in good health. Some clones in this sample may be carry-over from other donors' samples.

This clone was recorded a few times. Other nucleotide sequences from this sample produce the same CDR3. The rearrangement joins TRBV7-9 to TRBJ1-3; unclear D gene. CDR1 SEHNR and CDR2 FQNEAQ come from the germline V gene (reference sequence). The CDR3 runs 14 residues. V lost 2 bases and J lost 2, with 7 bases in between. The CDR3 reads CASSLTGAGNTIYF. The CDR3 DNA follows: TGTGCCAGCAGCTTAACCGGGGCTGGAAACACCATATATTTT. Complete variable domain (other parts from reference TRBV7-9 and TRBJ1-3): DTGVSQNPRHKITKRGQNVTFRCDPISEHNRLYWYRQTLGQGPEFLTYFQNEAQLEKSRLLSDRFSAERPKGSFSTLEIQRTEQGDSAMYLCASSLTGAGNTIYFGEGSWLTVV.

CDR3 sequence: CASSAPGQENTEAFF. The CDR3 DNA reads as TGTGCCAGCAGCGCTCCGGGACAGGAGAACACTGAAGCTTTCTTT. The chain couples TRBV28 to TRBJ1-1; TRBD1 matches at 8 bases. Germline-derived CDR1 and CDR2 are MDHEN and SYDVKM. After removal of 6 bases from V and 1 base from J, the junction contained 7 bases not matched to a gene. This CDR3 is 15 amino acids long. Complete variable domain (other parts from reference TRBV28 and TRBJ1-1): DVKVTQSSRYLVKRTGEKVFLECVQDMDHENMFWYRQDPGLGLRLIYFSYDVKMKEKGDIPEGYSVSREKKERFSLILESASTNQTSMYLCASSAPGQENTEAFFGQGTRLTVV.

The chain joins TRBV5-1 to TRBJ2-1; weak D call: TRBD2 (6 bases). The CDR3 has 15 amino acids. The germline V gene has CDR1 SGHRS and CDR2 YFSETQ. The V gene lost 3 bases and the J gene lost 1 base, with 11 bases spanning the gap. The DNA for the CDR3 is TGCGCCAGCAGCTGGGACTCCCGATCCTACAATGAGCAGTTCTTC. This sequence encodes CASSWDSRSYNEQFF.

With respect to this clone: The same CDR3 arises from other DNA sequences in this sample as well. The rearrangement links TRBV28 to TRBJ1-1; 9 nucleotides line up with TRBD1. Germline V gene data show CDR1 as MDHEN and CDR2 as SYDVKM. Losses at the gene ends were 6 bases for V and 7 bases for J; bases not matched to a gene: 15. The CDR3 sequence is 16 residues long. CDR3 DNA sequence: TGTGCCAGCAGAAGGCCGGGGACAGGGTCTTTCAATGAAGCTTTCTTT. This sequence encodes CASRRPGTGSFNEAFF.

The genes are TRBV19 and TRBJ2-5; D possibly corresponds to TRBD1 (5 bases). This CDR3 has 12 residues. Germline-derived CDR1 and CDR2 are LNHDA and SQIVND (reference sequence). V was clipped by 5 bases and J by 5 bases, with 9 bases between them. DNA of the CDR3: TGTGCCAGTAGTTTGGGGCCGGAGACCCAGTACTTC. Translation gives CASSLGPETQYF.

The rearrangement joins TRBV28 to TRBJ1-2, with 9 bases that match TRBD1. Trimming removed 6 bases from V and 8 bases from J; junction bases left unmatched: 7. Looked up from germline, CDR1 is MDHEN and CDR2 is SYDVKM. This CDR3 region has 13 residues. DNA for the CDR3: TGTGCCAGCAGCTGGACAGGGGATTCAGGCTACACCTTC. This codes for CASSWTGDSGYTF.

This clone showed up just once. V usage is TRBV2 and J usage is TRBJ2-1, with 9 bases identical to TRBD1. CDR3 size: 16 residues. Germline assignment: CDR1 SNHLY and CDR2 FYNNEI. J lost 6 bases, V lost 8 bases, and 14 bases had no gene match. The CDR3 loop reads CASQAMLRQGVNEQFF. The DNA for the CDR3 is TGTGCCAGCCAGGCTATGTTGAGACAGGGGGTCAATGAGCAGTTCTTC.

In DNA form, the CDR3 reads TGTGCCAGCAGCGATGCGCAGAGGGCGGGAACGTTTGAAGCTTTCTTT. It is translated as CASSDAQRAGTFEAFF. V usage is TRBV5-4 and J usage is TRBJ1-1; D is uncertain. This CDR3 comprises 16 residues. CDR1 SGHNT and CDR2 YYREEE come from the germline V gene (reference sequence). V lost 4 bases, J lost 7 bases, and 23 bases lay in between.

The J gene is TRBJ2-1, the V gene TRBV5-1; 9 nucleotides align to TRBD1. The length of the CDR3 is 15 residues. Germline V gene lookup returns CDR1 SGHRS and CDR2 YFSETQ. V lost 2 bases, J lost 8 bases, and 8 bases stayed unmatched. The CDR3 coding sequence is TGCGCCAGCAGCTTACGCCCACAGGGGGCAGATGAGCAGTTCTTC. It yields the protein CASSLRPQGADEQFF.

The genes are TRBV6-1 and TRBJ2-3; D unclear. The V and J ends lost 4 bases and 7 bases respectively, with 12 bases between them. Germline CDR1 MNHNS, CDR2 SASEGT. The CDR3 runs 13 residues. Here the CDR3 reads CASSVVWSNTQYF. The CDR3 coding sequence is TGTGCCAGCAGTGTAGTATGGTCGAATACGCAGTATTTT.

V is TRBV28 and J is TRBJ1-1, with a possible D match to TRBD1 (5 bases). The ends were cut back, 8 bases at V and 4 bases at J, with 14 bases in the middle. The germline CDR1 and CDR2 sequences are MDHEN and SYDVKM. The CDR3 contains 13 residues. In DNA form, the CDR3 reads TGTGCCAGCGCGATAACCGGGGGCACTGAAGCTTTCTTT. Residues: CASAITGGTEAFF. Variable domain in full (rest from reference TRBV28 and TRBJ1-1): DVKVTQSSRYLVKRTGEKVFLECVQDMDHENMFWYRQDPGLGLRLIYFSYDVKMKEKGDIPEGYSVSREKKERFSLILESASTNQTSMYLCASAITGGTEAFFGQGTRLTVV.

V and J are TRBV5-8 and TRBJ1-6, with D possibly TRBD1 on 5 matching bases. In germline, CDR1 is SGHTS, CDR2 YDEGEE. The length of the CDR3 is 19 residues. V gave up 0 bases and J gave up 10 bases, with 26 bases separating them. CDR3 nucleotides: TGTGCCAGCAGCTTGGGATTCGGGAGCCGGGACCGGGGAGGATCACCCCTCCACTTT. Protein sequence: CASSLGFGSRDRGGSPLHF.

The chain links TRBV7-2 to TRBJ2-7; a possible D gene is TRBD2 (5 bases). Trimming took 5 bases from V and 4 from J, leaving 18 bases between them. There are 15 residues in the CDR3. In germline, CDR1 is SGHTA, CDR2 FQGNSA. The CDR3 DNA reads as TGTGCCAGCAGCCGAGGGAGAGCGGAACCTTACGAGCAGTACTTC. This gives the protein CASSRGRAEPYEQYF.

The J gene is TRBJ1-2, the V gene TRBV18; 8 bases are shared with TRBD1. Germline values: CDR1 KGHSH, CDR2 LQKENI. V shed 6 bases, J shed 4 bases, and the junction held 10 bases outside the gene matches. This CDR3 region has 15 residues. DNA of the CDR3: TGTGCCAGCTCCCAGGCAGGGGGCGATGGCTATGGCTACACCTTC. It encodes CASSQAGGDGYGYTF.

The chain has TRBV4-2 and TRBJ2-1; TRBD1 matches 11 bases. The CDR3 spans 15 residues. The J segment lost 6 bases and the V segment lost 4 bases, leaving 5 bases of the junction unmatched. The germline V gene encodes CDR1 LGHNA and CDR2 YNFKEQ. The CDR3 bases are TGTGCCAGCAGCCTTCGGACAGGGGGCTTCAATGAGCAGTTCTTC. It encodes CASSLRTGGFNEQFF.

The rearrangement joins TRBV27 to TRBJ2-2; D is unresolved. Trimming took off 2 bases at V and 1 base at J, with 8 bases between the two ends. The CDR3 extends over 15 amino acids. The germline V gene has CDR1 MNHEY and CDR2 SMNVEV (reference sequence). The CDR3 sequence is CASSLKPKNTGELFF. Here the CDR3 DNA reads TGTGCCAGCAGTTTAAAACCAAAGAACACCGGGGAGCTGTTTTTT.

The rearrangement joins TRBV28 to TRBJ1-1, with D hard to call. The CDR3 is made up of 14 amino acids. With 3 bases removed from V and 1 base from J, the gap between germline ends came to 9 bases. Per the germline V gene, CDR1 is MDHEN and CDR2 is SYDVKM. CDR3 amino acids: CASSFQPSNTEAFF. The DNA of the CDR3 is TGTGCCAGCAGTTTCCAACCCTCGAACACTGAAGCTTTCTTT.

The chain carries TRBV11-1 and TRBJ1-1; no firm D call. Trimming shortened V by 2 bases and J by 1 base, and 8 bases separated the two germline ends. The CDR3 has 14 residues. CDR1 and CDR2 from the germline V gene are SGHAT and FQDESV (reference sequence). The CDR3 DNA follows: TGTGCCAGCAGCTTAAGGCACGGGAACACTGAAGCTTTCTTT. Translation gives CASSLRHGNTEAFF.

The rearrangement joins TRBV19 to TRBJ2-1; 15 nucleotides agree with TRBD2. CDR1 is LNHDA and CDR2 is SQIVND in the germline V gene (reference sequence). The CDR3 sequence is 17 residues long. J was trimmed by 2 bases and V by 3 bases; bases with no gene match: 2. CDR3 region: CASSIRTSGRAYNEQFF. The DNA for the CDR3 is TGTGCCAGTAGTATCCGGACTAGCGGGAGGGCCTACAATGAGCAGTTCTTC.

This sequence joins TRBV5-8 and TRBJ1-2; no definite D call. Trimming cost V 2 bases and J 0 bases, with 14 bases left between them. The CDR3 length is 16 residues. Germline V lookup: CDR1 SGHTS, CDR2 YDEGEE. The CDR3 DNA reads TGTGCCAGCAGCTTCGACGGACGGCAGGCTAACTATGGCTACACCTTC. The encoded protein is CASSFDGRQANYGYTF.

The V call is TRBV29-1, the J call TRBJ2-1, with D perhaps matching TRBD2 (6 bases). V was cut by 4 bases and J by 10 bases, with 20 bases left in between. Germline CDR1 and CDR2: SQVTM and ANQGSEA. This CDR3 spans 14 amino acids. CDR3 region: CSVALRGEVREQFF. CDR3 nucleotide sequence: TGCAGCGTTGCGTTGCGCGGGGAGGTAAGGGAGCAGTTCTTC.